This is a list of T cell receptor beta chains from one sample in a study of early T cells in non-severe SARS-CoV-2 infection. MiXCR, applied by TCRdb to the 5' RACE reads, yields one record per CDR3 protein. The sample contains about 80,000 distinct CDR3 sequences, roughly 12% of which appear only once. The starting material was whole blood, obtained at baseline. These receptors all come from an adult who was a healthcare worker with PCR-confirmed SARS-CoV-2 infection or an uninfected control (not recorded which). The donor label of this sample is uncertain. Each CDR3 is given with its conserved first and last residue. Where a row states a size, it is once, few, many or the class of an expanded clone; other rows omit it.

V gene	clone size	J gene	CDR3 protein
TRBV2	few	TRBJ1-2	CASETGGDGYTF
TRBV10-2	NA	TRBJ1-5	CASSEQGTQPQHF
TRBV2	NA	TRBJ2-1	CASSPGTSGIDEQFF
TRBV27	NA	TRBJ2-7	CASSLLRGAYEQYF
TRBV19	NA	TRBJ2-3	CATTRGGGTDTQYF
TRBV15	NA	TRBJ1-2	CATSTTRGQAQSMSRAMVSYTF
TRBV3-1	few	TRBJ2-5	CASRTSGRPFETQYF
TRBV2	many	TRBJ1-4	CASSEGRKNEKLFF
TRBV6-1	few	TRBJ1-2	CASSEARGAYGYTF
TRBV4-1	NA	TRBJ2-7	CASSQEPGGAYEQYF
TRBV20-1	NA	TRBJ2-5	CSASQGSWRETQYF
TRBV18	many	TRBJ1-1	CASSPQGGNTEAFF
TRBV27	NA	TRBJ1-3	CASSLISGNTIYF
TRBV3-1	NA	TRBJ1-1	CASSLEPQGTEAFF
TRBV7-3	many	TRBJ1-2	CASSSQSMGGYTF
TRBV7-8	few	TRBJ1-5	CASSLNRDSNQPQHF
TRBV10-3	few	TRBJ2-7	CAISETSARVYEQYF
TRBV7-3	many	TRBJ1-1	CASSLMLNTEAFF
TRBV7-9	many	TRBJ2-3	CASSLGLAVAGGQYF
TRBV4-3	few	TRBJ1-1	CASSQDYSRGRGAFF
TRBV19	NA	TRBJ2-7	CASSIELAVIYEQYF
TRBV29-1	many	TRBJ2-1	CSVEGNTLAEQFF
TRBV12-3/TRBV12-4	NA	TRBJ2-2	CASMRTGELFF
TRBV11-2	few	TRBJ1-1	CASSALRGDTEAFF
TRBV7-2	NA	TRBJ2-3	CASSGGWGADTQYF
TRBV29-1	few	TRBJ2-5	CSVRQGTQYF
TRBV15	NA	TRBJ2-4	CATSGEWGGGLAKNIQYF
TRBV4-1	NA	TRBJ1-2	CASSPPRFRDGYTF
TRBV4-3	NA	TRBJ1-1	CASSQTGTGDTEALF